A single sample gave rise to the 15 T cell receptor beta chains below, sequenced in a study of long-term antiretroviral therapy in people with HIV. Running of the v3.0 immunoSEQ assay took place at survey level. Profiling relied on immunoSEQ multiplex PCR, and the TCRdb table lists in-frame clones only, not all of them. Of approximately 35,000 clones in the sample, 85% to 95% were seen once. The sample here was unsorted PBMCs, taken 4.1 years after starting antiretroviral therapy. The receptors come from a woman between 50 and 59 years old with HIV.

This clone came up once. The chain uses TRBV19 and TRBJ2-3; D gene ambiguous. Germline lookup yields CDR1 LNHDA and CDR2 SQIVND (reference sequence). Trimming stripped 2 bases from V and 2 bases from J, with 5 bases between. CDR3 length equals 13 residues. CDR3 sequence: CASSIMNTDTQYF. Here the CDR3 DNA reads TGTGCCAGTAGTATAATGAACACAGATACGCAGTATTTT. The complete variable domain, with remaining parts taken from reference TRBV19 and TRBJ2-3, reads DGGITQSPKYLFRKEGQNVTLSCEQNLNHDAMYWYRQDPGQGLRLIYYSQIVNDFQKGDIAEGYSVSREKKESFPLTVTSAQKNPTAFYLCASSIMNTDTQYFGPGTRLTVL.

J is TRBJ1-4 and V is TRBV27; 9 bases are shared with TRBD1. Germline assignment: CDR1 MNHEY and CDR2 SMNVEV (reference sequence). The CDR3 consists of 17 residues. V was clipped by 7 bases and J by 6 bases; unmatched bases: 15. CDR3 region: CASKAGTGRGAHEKLFF. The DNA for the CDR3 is TGTGCCAGCAAAGCCGGGACAGGGAGAGGGGCTCATGAAAAACTGTTTTTT.

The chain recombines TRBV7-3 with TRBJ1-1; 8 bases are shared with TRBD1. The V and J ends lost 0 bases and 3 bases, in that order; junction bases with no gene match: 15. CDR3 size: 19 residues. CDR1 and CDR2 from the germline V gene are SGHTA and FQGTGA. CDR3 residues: CASSLTSHRGVGIYTEAFF. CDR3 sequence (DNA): TGTGCCAGCAGCTTAACTAGCCACAGGGGGGTGGGCATTTACACTGAAGCTTTCTTT.

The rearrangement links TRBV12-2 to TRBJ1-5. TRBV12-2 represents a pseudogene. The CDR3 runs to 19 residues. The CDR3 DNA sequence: TGTGCAAGTCGCCTAAATAAAGAGGGGGTTCGTGGGACTAATCAGCCCCAGCATTTT. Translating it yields CASRLNKEGVRGTNQPQHF.

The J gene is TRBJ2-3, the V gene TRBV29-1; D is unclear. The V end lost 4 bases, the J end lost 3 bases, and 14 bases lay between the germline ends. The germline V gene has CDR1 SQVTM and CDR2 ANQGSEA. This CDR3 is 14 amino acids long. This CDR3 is CSVGERQQTDTQYF. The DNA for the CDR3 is TGCAGCGTTGGGGAAAGGCAGCAAACAGATACGCAGTATTTT.

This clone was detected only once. As DNA, the CDR3 is TGCGCCAGCAGCCTCCGAGCCTCCTTTAGCACAGATACGCAGTATTTT. Translation gives CASSLRASFSTDTQYF. This chain uses TRBV4-1 with TRBJ2-3; D is undetermined. V gave up 4 bases and J gave up 0 bases, with 14 bases separating them. CDR1 is MGHRA, CDR2 YSYEKL, per germline. The CDR3 has 16 residues.

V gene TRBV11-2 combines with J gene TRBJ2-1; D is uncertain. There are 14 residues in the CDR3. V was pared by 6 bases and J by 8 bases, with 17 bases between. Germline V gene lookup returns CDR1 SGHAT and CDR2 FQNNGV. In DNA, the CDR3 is TGTGCCAGCAGTCTATATCTGTCCCCAGATGAGCAGTTCTTC. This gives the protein CASSLYLSPDEQFF.

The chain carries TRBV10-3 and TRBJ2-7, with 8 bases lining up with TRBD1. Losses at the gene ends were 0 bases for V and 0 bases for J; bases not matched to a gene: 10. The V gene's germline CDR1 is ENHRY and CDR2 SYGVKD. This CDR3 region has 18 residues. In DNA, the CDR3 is TGTGCCATCAGTGAGTCTCTACTGCGACAGGGGAGCTCCTACGAGCAGTACTTC. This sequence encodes CAISESLLRQGSSYEQYF.

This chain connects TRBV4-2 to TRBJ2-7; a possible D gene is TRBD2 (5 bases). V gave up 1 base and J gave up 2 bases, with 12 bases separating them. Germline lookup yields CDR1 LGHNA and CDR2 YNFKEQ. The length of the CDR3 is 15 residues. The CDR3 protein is CASSQGRGNPYEQYF. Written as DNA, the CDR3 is TGTGCCAGCAGCCAAGGACGGGGAAATCCCTACGAGCAGTACTTC.

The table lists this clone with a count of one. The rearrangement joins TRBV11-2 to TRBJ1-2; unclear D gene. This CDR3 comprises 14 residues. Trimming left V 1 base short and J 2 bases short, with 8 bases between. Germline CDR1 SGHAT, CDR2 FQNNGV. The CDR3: CASSLAAVNYGYTF. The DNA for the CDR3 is TGTGCCAGCAGCTTAGCGGCGGTGAACTATGGCTACACCTTC.

CDR3 sequence reads: CASSFPGGRDTQYF. The CDR3 DNA reads TGTGCCAGCAGCTTTCCAGGGGGCCGAGATACGCAGTATTTT. This sequence joins TRBV11-2 and TRBJ2-3; 8 bases are a match to TRBD1. J lost 5 bases, V lost 3 bases, and 4 bases had no gene match. The CDR3 runs 14 residues. Germline V lookup: CDR1 SGHAT, CDR2 FQNNGV.

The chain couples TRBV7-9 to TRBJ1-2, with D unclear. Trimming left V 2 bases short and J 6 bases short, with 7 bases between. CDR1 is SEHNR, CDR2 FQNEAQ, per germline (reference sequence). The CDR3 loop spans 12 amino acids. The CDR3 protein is CASSLPTHGYTF. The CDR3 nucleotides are TGTGCCAGCAGCTTACCGACTCATGGCTACACCTTC.

The DNA of the CDR3 is TGTGCCAGCAGCTTGGTGGCAGGCCTTTACGAGCAGTACTTC. Protein product: CASSLVAGLYEQYF. The V and J genes are TRBV5-5 and TRBJ2-7; D is unresolved. The CDR3 is 14 residues long. V lost 0 bases and J lost 4, with 11 bases in between. Germline V gives CDR1 SGHKS, CDR2 YYEKEE (reference sequence). The whole variable domain, remainder taken from reference TRBV5-5 and TRBJ2-7, is DAGVTQSPTHLIKTRGQQVTLRCSPISGHKSVSWYQQVLGQGPQFIFQYYEKEERGRGNFPDRFSARQFPNYSSELNVNALLLGDSALYLCASSLVAGLYEQYFGPGTRLTVT.

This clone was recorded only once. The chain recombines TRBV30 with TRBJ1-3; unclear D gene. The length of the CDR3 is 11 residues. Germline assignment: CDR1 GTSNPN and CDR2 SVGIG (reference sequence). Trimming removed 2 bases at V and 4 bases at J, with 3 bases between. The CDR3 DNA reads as TGTGCCTGGAGTCCCGGAAACACCATATATTTT. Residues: CAWSPGNTIYF.

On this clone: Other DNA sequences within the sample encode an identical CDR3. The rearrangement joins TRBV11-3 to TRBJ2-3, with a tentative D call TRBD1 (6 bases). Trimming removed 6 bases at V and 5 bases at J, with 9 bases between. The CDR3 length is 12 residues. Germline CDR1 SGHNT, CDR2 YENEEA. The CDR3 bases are TGTGCCAGCAGTCTACAGGGAGATACGCAGTATTTT. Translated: CASSLQGDTQYF.